The rows below give T cell receptor beta chains drawn from one sample of a study of blood T cell repertoires in COVID-19. Profiled with immunoSEQ multiplex PCR; TCRdb holds only in-frame clones, not every one. The repertoire has about 300,000 clones, about 85% of them found once; the top ten carry 2.5% to 3%. The sequenced sample was PBMCs or T cells enriched from blood (not recorded which). The receptors shown here come from a woman between 50 and 59 years old who had recovered from COVID-19. CDR3s include the opening cysteine and the closing phenylalanine or tryptophan. The D gene is left open where the match is weak. The size of a clone is reported for some rows only, either as once, few or many, or as a class for expanded clones.

CDR3 protein	CDR3 DNA	J gene	V gene	clone size	D gene
CASSPDRGQETQYF	TGTGCCAGCTCCCCGGACAGGGGGCAGGAGACCCAGTACTTC	TRBJ2-5	TRBV18	once	TRBD1
CAIRGQEDYEQYF	TGTGCCATCAGGGGACAGGAAGACTACGAGCAGTACTTC	TRBJ2-7	TRBV10-3	-	TRBD1
CASSSRLTGAGNTIYF	TGCGCCAGCAGCTCGAGACTGACAGGGGCTGGAAACACCATATATTTT	TRBJ1-3	TRBV5-1	-	TRBD1
CASSQAGQGYNEQFF	TGTGCCAGCAGCCAAGCAGGGCAAGGCTACAATGAGCAGTTCTTC	TRBJ2-1	TRBV14	-	-
CATSQGNQETQYF	TGTGCCACCAGTCAGGGGAACCAAGAGACCCAGTACTTC	TRBJ2-5	TRBV15	-	-
CASSSGRTGNYGYTF	TGTGCCAGCAGCTCGGGTAGGACGGGGAACTATGGCTACACCTTC	TRBJ1-2	TRBV7-3	-	-
CASSSAYSWELFF	TGTGCCAGCAGTTCCGCCTACTCATGGGAGCTGTTTTTT	TRBJ2-2	TRBV27	-	-
CASSLQRSVNTEAFF	TGTGCCAGCAGTCTTCAGCGGTCGGTGAACACTGAAGCTTTCTTT	TRBJ1-1	TRBV6-2/TRBV6-3	-	-
CASSLREIQYF	TGTGCCAGCAGCCTTAGAGAGATCCAGTACTTC	TRBJ2-5	TRBV12-3/TRBV12-4	-	-
CASSDSGGSYNEQFF	TGTGCCAGCAGTGATAGCGGGGGGTCCTACAATGAGCAGTTCTTC	TRBJ2-1	TRBV2	-	TRBD2
CASSKLVTGGNSYEQYF	TGTGCCAGCAGCAAATTAGTGACGGGAGGGAACTCCTACGAGCAGTACTTC	TRBJ2-7	TRBV21-1	-	-
CASIRAMNTEAFF	TGTGCCAGCATAAGAGCCATGAACACTGAAGCTTTCTTT	TRBJ1-1	TRBV6-6	-	-
CASSLSIAGGVNTQYF	TGTGCCAGCAGCTTATCAATAGCGGGAGGAGTAAATACGCAGTATTTT	TRBJ2-3	TRBV11-3	-	TRBD2
CASSYSGDTGELFF	TGTGCCAGCAGTTACTCCGGAGACACCGGGGAGCTGTTTTTT	TRBJ2-2	TRBV6-5	-	-
CASSPLTRNNEQFF	TGTGCCAGCTCACCACTTACGCGTAATAATGAGCAGTTCTTC	TRBJ2-1	TRBV18	-	-
CASSEASSTDTQYF	TGTGCCAGCAGCGAAGCGTCCTCCACAGATACGCAGTATTTT	TRBJ2-3	TRBV7-3	-	-
CAWSVRGEGIRPQHF	TGTGCCTGGAGTGTACGGGGGGAGGGGATACGGCCCCAGCATTTT	TRBJ1-5	TRBV30	few	-
CASSLRRDTEAFF	TGTGCCAGCAGTCTTAGGAGGGACACTGAAGCTTTCTTT	TRBJ1-1	TRBV5-6	-	-
CASSPPLLSYGYTF	TGTGCCAGCAGCCCCCCATTACTTTCCTATGGCTACACCTTC	TRBJ1-2	TRBV4-2	once	-
CASIRDSNQPQHF	TGTGCCAGCATCAGGGATAGCAATCAGCCCCAGCATTTT	TRBJ1-5	TRBV2	-	-
CSASSGNRVYGYTF	TGCAGTGCTAGTTCCGGGAATCGCGTCTATGGCTACACCTTC	TRBJ1-2	TRBV20-1	-	-
CASSPRTSGNGGELFF	TGTGCCAGCAGCCCCCGGACTAGCGGGAACGGCGGGGAGCTGTTTTTT	TRBJ2-2	TRBV7-9	-	TRBD2
CASSLFAGNTIYF	TGTGCCAGCAGTTTATTCGCGGGAAACACCATATATTTT	TRBJ1-3	TRBV27	few	-
CASSPRGQGAFLDTEAFF	TGTGCCAGCAGCCCCAGGGGGCAGGGGGCTTTTCTCGACACTGAAGCTTTCTTT	TRBJ1-1	TRBV7-2	-	TRBD1
CASSKGQGFYNSPLHF	TGTGCCAGCAGCAAGGGACAGGGGTTCTATAATTCACCCCTCCACTTT	TRBJ1-6	TRBV7-9	few	TRBD1
CASSQGQSNQPQHF	TGTGCCAGCAGCCAGGGACAGAGCAATCAGCCCCAGCATTTT	TRBJ1-5	TRBV3-1/TRBV3-2	-	TRBD1
CATSELGGIDTQYF	TGTGCCACCAGTGAATTGGGGGGGATAGATACGCAGTATTTT	TRBJ2-3	TRBV24-1	-	TRBD2
CASSLDRGEQYF	TGTGCCAGCAGCTTAGATCGGGGGGAGCAGTACTTC	TRBJ2-7	TRBV11-2	-	-
CASSHGRVGNQPQHF	TGTGCCAGCAGCCACGGCAGGGTCGGCAATCAGCCCCAGCATTTT	TRBJ1-5	TRBV6-5	-	-
CASNGRGHYGYTF	TGTGCCAGCAATGGCAGGGGTCACTATGGCTACACCTTC	TRBJ1-2	TRBV7-8	-	-
CATSRGGRGAQETQYF	TGTGCCACCAGCAGAGGAGGCAGGGGCGCGCAAGAGACCCAGTACTTC	TRBJ2-5	TRBV15	-	-
CASSLGGTSGTYEQYF	TGCGCCAGCAGCTTGGGAGGGACTAGCGGGACCTACGAGCAGTACTTC	TRBJ2-7	TRBV5-1	-	TRBD2
CASSFGGYGYTF	TGTGCCAGCAGTTTTGGCGGATATGGCTACACCTTC	TRBJ1-2	TRBV12-3/TRBV12-4	-	-
CATRDISDNSPLHF	TGTGCCACCCGTGATATCAGTGATAATTCACCCCTCCACTTT	TRBJ1-6	TRBV19	-	-
CASSLGQGTEAFF	TGTGCCAGCAGCTTGGGCCAGGGAACTGAAGCTTTCTTT	TRBJ1-1	TRBV7-9	-	-
CASRRDRGYDEQFF	TGCGCCAGCAGGAGAGACAGGGGGTACGATGAGCAGTTCTTC	TRBJ2-1	TRBV10-2	-	TRBD1
CASSSIAGGPYSF	TGTGCCAGCAGTTCAATAGCGGGAGGGCCCTACTCCTTC	TRBJ2-7	TRBV12-3/TRBV12-4	-	TRBD2
CASSPTGQGGTGELFF	TGTGCCAGCTCACCGACGGGACAGGGGGGTACCGGGGAGCTGTTTTTT	TRBJ2-2	TRBV18	-	TRBD1
CSVESRSGRGREPEQFF	TGCAGCGTTGAATCCCGTAGCGGGAGGGGCCGGGAACCTGAGCAGTTCTTC	TRBJ2-1	TRBV29-1	-	TRBD2
CATGAAILAGF	TGTGCCACCGGTGCGGCCATTTTAGCGGGCTTT	TRBJ1-6	TRBV24-1	few	-
CASSSAGVGNQPQHF	TGTGCCAGCTCGTCTGCAGGGGTGGGCAATCAGCCCCAGCATTTT	TRBJ1-5	TRBV18	-	-
CASSVRDRGYYGYTF	TGTGCCAGCAGCGTACGGGACAGGGGGTACTATGGCTACACCTTC	TRBJ1-2	TRBV9	-	TRBD1
CASRLVGTGVQPQHF	TGTGCCAGCAGACTAGTCGGGACGGGAGTCCAGCCCCAGCATTTT	TRBJ1-5	TRBV28	-	-
CASSVVGSSNSPLHF	TGTGCCAGCAGCGTAGTGGGCTCCAGCAATTCACCCCTCCACTTT	TRBJ1-6	TRBV9	-	-
CASRAGTGGMWNEQFF	TGCGCCAGCAGGGCTGGGACAGGGGGCATGTGGAATGAGCAGTTCTTC	TRBJ2-1	TRBV10-2	-	TRBD1
CASNLGAGGNEKLFF	TGTGCCAGTAATCTTGGGGCCGGGGGGAATGAAAAACTGTTTTTT	TRBJ1-4	TRBV19	-	-
CATRTGKFQPQHF	TGTGCCACTAGGACAGGGAAATTCCAGCCCCAGCATTTT	TRBJ1-5	TRBV19	-	TRBD1
CATRSSYNSPLHF	TGTGCCACCAGGAGCTCCTATAATTCACCCCTCCACTTT	TRBJ1-6	TRBV27	few	-